Each of the 30 T cell receptor beta chains below was sequenced from the same sample in a study of T cell repertoires in cytomegalovirus infection. TCRdb passed the reads through MiXCR, listing each CDR3 protein once. The table records about 76,000 distinct CDR3 sequences, approximately 3.7% of them present only once. Sequencing used PBMCs. The receptor set was obtained from a human donor in good health (CMV status not recorded). Some clones in this sample may be carry-over from other donors' samples.

This clonotype was seen repeatedly, ten times or more. This chain's CDR3 is CASSQGQGLLPQHF. The CDR3 DNA reads as TGTGCCAGCAGCCAAGGACAGGGATTGCTGCCCCAGCATTTT. The rearrangement uses TRBV7-9 and TRBJ1-5, with 8 bases aligning to TRBD1. J was trimmed by 9 bases and V by 5 bases; bases with no gene match: 9. The germline V gene encodes CDR1 SEHNR and CDR2 FQNEAQ (reference sequence). The CDR3 has 14 residues.

Many counts were recorded for this clonotype. This chain uses TRBV7-9 with TRBJ1-1; D is unclear. The CDR3 runs 13 residues. CDR1 SEHNR and CDR2 FQNEAQ come from the germline V gene (reference sequence). V was trimmed by 4 bases and J by 7 bases, leaving 13 bases between them. The CDR3 nucleotides are TGTGCCAGCAGCTACCAAGAGACCAGTGAAGCTTTCTTT. It specifies CASSYQETSEAFF.

This clonotype was found many times. The chain has TRBV28 and TRBJ1-5; TRBD1 matches at 9 bases. Per the germline V gene, CDR1 is MDHEN and CDR2 is SYDVKM. This CDR3 has 14 amino acids. V gave up 6 bases and J gave up 4 bases; unmatched junction bases: 4. This CDR3 is CASRGQGQNQPQHF. The CDR3 DNA reads as TGTGCCAGCAGGGGACAGGGCCAGAATCAGCCCCAGCATTTT.

Many counts were recorded for this clonotype. The chain uses TRBV2 and TRBJ2-7, with a possible D match to TRBD2 (5 bases). V lost 6 bases, J lost 2 bases, and 5 bases lay in between. From germline, CDR1 is SNHLY and CDR2 FYNNEI. This CDR3 is built from 11 residues. In nucleotides, the CDR3 is TGTGCCAGCAGCGGGACCTACGAGCAGTACTTC. Translated, it gives CASSGTYEQYF.

Many counts were recorded for this clonotype. This chain uses TRBV28 with TRBJ1-4; 7 bases fit TRBD1. The CDR3 loop spans 16 amino acids. The germline V gene has CDR1 MDHEN and CDR2 SYDVKM. V lost 4 bases, J lost 7 bases, and 12 bases stayed unmatched. CDR3 sequence: CASSSPSGTEGEKLFF. The CDR3, as DNA: TGTGCCAGCAGTTCCCCATCCGGGACAGAGGGTGAAAAACTGTTTTTT. Full variable domain (outside the CDR3, taken from reference TRBV28 and TRBJ1-4): DVKVTQSSRYLVKRTGEKVFLECVQDMDHENMFWYRQDPGLGLRLIYFSYDVKMKEKGDIPEGYSVSREKKERFSLILESASTNQTSMYLCASSSPSGTEGEKLFFGSGTQLSVL.

This clonotype appeared many times. The J gene is TRBJ1-1, the V gene TRBV7-9; D uncertain. The ends were cut back, 5 bases at V and 4 bases at J, with 11 bases in the middle. CDR3 length: 13 amino acids. The V gene's germline CDR1 is SEHNR and CDR2 FQNEAQ (reference sequence). CDR3 sequence: CASSPGVGTEAFF. The DNA of the CDR3 is TGTGCCAGCAGCCCGGGTGTTGGCACTGAAGCTTTCTTT.

This clonotype was counted at least ten times. The chain has TRBV12-3 or TRBV12-4 and TRBJ1-3; 8 nucleotides match TRBD1. The CDR3 covers 15 residues. V shed 5 bases, J shed 0 bases, and the junction held 3 bases outside the gene matches. The CDR3 here is CASSRTGSSGNTIYF. As DNA, the CDR3 is TGTGCCAGCAGTCGGACAGGGAGCTCTGGAAACACCATATATTTT.

This clonotype was observed many times. This chain uses TRBV28 with TRBJ1-2; 7 positions match TRBD1. V was clipped by 4 bases and J by 4 bases; unmatched bases: 6. There are 14 residues in the CDR3. Germline V lookup: CDR1 MDHEN, CDR2 SYDVKM. CDR3 sequence: CASSYSGQFYGYTF. In nucleotides, the CDR3 is TGTGCCAGCAGTTACTCGGGACAGTTCTATGGCTACACCTTC.

This clonotype was seen at least ten times. V gene TRBV28 combines with J gene TRBJ1-5, with 7 bases matching TRBD1. Unmatched junction bases numbered 11, after V lost 6 bases and J lost 0 bases. The CDR3 consists of 17 residues. Per germline, CDR1 MDHEN and CDR2 SYDVKM. The CDR3, as DNA: TGTGCCAGCAGGAACCGGGACAGAAGCTATAGCAATCAGCCCCAGCATTTT. Residues: CASRNRDRSYSNQPQHF. The variable domain in full, completed from reference TRBV28 and TRBJ1-5, reads DVKVTQSSRYLVKRTGEKVFLECVQDMDHENMFWYRQDPGLGLRLIYFSYDVKMKEKGDIPEGYSVSREKKERFSLILESASTNQTSMYLCASRNRDRSYSNQPQHFGDGTRLSIL.

This clonotype has at least ten counts. The V and J genes are TRBV20-1 and TRBJ1-2; D not resolved. There are 15 residues in the CDR3. CDR1 and CDR2 (germline): DFQATT, SNEGSKA (reference sequence). V lost 6 bases and J lost 8, with 25 bases in between. CDR3 bases: TGCAGTGCCCTATTAGGGCCGATAGGGAGAGAAGGCTACACCTTC. This gives the protein CSALLGPIGREGYTF.

This clonotype has a count of ten or more. The V gene is TRBV28, the J gene TRBJ1-1, with 7 nucleotides matching TRBD1. J was trimmed by 1 base and V by 5 bases; bases with no gene match: 4. Germline assignment: CDR1 MDHEN and CDR2 SYDVKM. This CDR3 contains 14 residues. The CDR3 reads CASSLRTGNTEAFF. CDR3 DNA sequence: TGTGCCAGCAGTCTGCGGACAGGGAACACTGAAGCTTTCTTT. Full variable domain (outside the CDR3, taken from reference TRBV28 and TRBJ1-1): DVKVTQSSRYLVKRTGEKVFLECVQDMDHENMFWYRQDPGLGLRLIYFSYDVKMKEKGDIPEGYSVSREKKERFSLILESASTNQTSMYLCASSLRTGNTEAFFGQGTRLTVV.

This clonotype was counted ten times or more. The chain links TRBV28 to TRBJ1-1; D not resolved. Germline-derived CDR1 and CDR2 are MDHEN and SYDVKM. The ends were cut back, 3 bases at V and 11 bases at J, with 13 bases in the middle. CDR3 length: 12 residues. This chain's CDR3 is CASSFSPPRAFF. The CDR3 region has the DNA TGTGCCAGCAGTTTTTCACCTCCGCGCGCTTTCTTT.

In its sample, this clonotype was seen many times. The chain has TRBV6-5 and TRBJ2-7; tentatively, D is TRBD2 (5 bases). The CDR3 is made up of 12 amino acids. Trimming removed 0 bases from V and 5 bases from J, with 5 bases in between. Germline V gene data show CDR1 as MNHEY and CDR2 as SVGAGI. The CDR3 nucleotides read TGTGCCAGCAGTTACTCCGGGGACGAGCAGTACTTC. It encodes CASSYSGDEQYF.

This clonotype was counted ten times or more. The chain combines TRBV7-2 with TRBJ2-3, with TRBD2 identical over 9 bases. With 1 base clipped from V and 3 bases from J, the junction kept 8 bases outside the gene matches. CDR3 length: 17 residues. Germline loops: CDR1 SGHTA, CDR2 FQGNSA. Here the CDR3 DNA reads TGTGCCAGCAGCTTAGATCGGTCGCGGGGGGGGACAGATACGCAGTATTTT. Translated: CASSLDRSRGGTDTQYF.

In this sample, this clonotype turned up many times. The CDR3 is CAISVGPGARYEQYF. CDR3 sequence (DNA): TGTGCCATCAGTGTGGGCCCGGGCGCAAGGTACGAGCAGTACTTC. The V and J genes are TRBV10-3 and TRBJ2-7; no firm D call. The V end was cut by 4 bases, the J end by 4 bases, with 17 bases between. This CDR3 contains 15 residues. Germline V CDR1 and CDR2: ENHRY, SYGVKD.

This clonotype was picked up many times. The rearrangement links TRBV29-1 to TRBJ2-1; 9 positions agree with TRBD2. The CDR3 contains 14 residues. The germline CDR1 and CDR2 sequences are SQVTM and ANQGSEA. Trimming cost V 4 bases and J 4 bases; bases outside gene matches: 5. The CDR3 loop is CSVASLAGYNEQFF. CDR3 DNA sequence: TGCAGCGTTGCATCCCTAGCGGGATACAATGAGCAGTTCTTC.

This clonotype was counted many times. The gene calls are TRBV18 and TRBJ1-1, with 12 bases fitting TRBD1. V lost 4 bases, J lost 0 bases, and 3 bases stayed unmatched. CDR3 length: 16 residues. Germline V CDR1 and CDR2: KGHSH, LQKENI. The CDR3 loop reads CASSRGTGGLNTEAFF. CDR3 DNA sequence: TGTGCCAGCTCACGGGGGACAGGGGGCTTGAACACTGAAGCTTTCTTT.

This clonotype was observed many times. The chain links TRBV10-3 to TRBJ1-1; no firm D call. The CDR3 loop spans 17 amino acids. The V end was cut by 2 bases, the J end by 1 base, with 17 bases between. In germline, CDR1 is ENHRY, CDR2 SYGVKD. The CDR3 is CAISEPLLLRRNTEAFF. CDR3 DNA: TGTGCCATCAGTGAGCCACTCCTTTTGAGGAGGAACACTGAAGCTTTCTTT.

Many counts were recorded for this clonotype. This chain uses TRBV28 with TRBJ2-7; D not certain. Germline assignment: CDR1 MDHEN and CDR2 SYDVKM. Trimming shortened V by 6 bases and J by 3 bases, and 27 bases separated the two germline ends. The CDR3 runs to 18 residues. CDR3 bases: TGTGCCAGCAGCTACCCCAACAGACGAACAACACACGACTACGAGCAGTACTTC. This codes for CASSYPNRRTTHDYEQYF.

This clonotype appeared many times. V gene TRBV6-1 combines with J gene TRBJ1-1; possible D gene TRBD1, 6 bases. Germline CDR1 is MNHNS and CDR2 is SASEGT. The CDR3 is 15 residues long. V was cut by 6 bases and J by 1 base, with 15 bases left in between. The CDR3, as DNA: TGTGCCAGCAGCGCAGGACCCAGGGGGAACACTGAAGCTTTCTTT. Translating gives CASSAGPRGNTEAFF.

In its sample, this clonotype was seen many times. The chain couples TRBV7-6 to TRBJ2-5, with D uncertain. The V gene lost 5 bases and the J gene lost 3 bases, with 10 bases spanning the gap. The V gene's germline CDR1 is SGHVS and CDR2 FNYEAQ. There are 13 residues in the CDR3. CDR3 sequence: CASSPWLKETQYF. CDR3 bases: TGTGCCAGCAGCCCCTGGCTCAAAGAGACCCAGTACTTC.

In its sample, this clonotype was seen many times. One end of the junction fails to match germline, which may point to a read error. The chain employs TRBV11-2 and TRBJ1-1; D may be TRBD1 (5 bases). The CDR3 length is 14 residues. The germline V gene has CDR1 SGHAT and CDR2 FQNNGV. The CDR3 is CASSLAGLNTEAFF. The CDR3 region has the DNA TGTGCCAGCAGTTTAGCAGGGTTGAACACTGAAGCTTTCTTT.

This clonotype has a count of ten or more. The chain couples TRBV12-3 or TRBV12-4 to TRBJ1-5; D uncertain. The CDR3 length is 15 residues. With 5 bases removed from V and 0 bases from J, the gap between germline ends came to 11 bases. The CDR3 is CASSPDGNSNQPQHF. CDR3 nucleotide sequence: TGTGCCAGCAGTCCGGACGGGAATAGCAATCAGCCCCAGCATTTT.

This clonotype was observed many times. The chain links TRBV6-5 to TRBJ1-3; D unclear. The CDR3 is 14 amino acids. V was clipped by 5 bases and J by 3 bases, with 11 bases between them. Looked up from germline, CDR1 is MNHEY and CDR2 is SVGAGI. The CDR3 is CASSLSWLGNTIYF. Written as DNA, the CDR3 is TGTGCCAGCAGTCTTAGTTGGCTTGGAAACACCATATATTTT.

This clonotype occurred many times. This chain uses TRBV10-3 with TRBJ1-6; D is uncertain. CDR3 length: 13 residues. Trimming removed 7 bases at V and 9 bases at J, with 13 bases between. CDR1 is ENHRY and CDR2 is SYGVKD in the germline V gene. The CDR3 is CAITAGVGSPLHF. In nucleotides, the CDR3 is TGTGCCATCACGGCAGGAGTAGGTTCACCCCTCCACTTT.

This clonotype has a count of ten or more. The chain joins TRBV20-1 to TRBJ2-3; D not resolved. The V gene lost 3 bases and the J gene lost 6 bases, with 10 bases spanning the gap. Germline V CDR1 and CDR2: DFQATT, SNEGSKA (reference sequence). The CDR3 loop spans 12 amino acids. CDR3 nucleotides: TGCAGTGCTAGTCCCTCGACCGATACGCAGTATTTT. Amino acid sequence: CSASPSTDTQYF.

Many counts were recorded for this clonotype. The chain employs TRBV20-1 and TRBJ1-1, with D perhaps TRBD1 (6 bases). Per the germline V gene, CDR1 is DFQATT and CDR2 is SNEGSKA (reference sequence). This CDR3 is 13 amino acids long. V lost 1 base, J lost 1 base, and 7 bases lay in between. Written as DNA, the CDR3 is TGCAGTGCTAGAGGAGGGGGGAACACTGAAGCTTTCTTT. Amino acids: CSARGGGNTEAFF.

This clonotype was counted many times. The chain uses TRBV5-1 and TRBJ1-1; no clear D. V dropped 2 bases and J dropped 0 bases, with 5 bases sitting between them. Germline V gene lookup returns CDR1 SGHRS and CDR2 YFSETQ. The CDR3 has 13 residues. The CDR3: CASSLRVNTEAFF. Here the CDR3 DNA reads TGCGCCAGCAGCTTAAGGGTGAACACTGAAGCTTTCTTT.

This clonotype was seen ten or more times. J is TRBJ1-5 and V is TRBV7-2; D is perhaps TRBD1 (5 bases). The CDR3 has 15 amino acids. Per germline, CDR1 SGHTA and CDR2 FQGNSA. Trimming took off 4 bases at V and 2 bases at J, with 12 bases between the two ends. The CDR3 region is CASSSPGRGNQPQHF. The CDR3, as DNA: TGTGCCAGCAGCTCCCCGGGACGTGGCAATCAGCCCCAGCATTTT.

This clonotype has ten or more counts. This chain connects TRBV5-1 to TRBJ1-1; D is uncertain. V was cut by 5 bases and J by 1 base, with 9 bases left in between. The CDR3 has 13 residues. Germline CDR1 SGHRS, CDR2 YFSETQ. DNA for the CDR3: TGCGCCAGCAGTGGGCAGACGAACACTGAAGCTTTCTTT. Amino acid sequence: CASSGQTNTEAFF.